A selection of T cell receptor beta chains follows, all from one sample in a study of early T cells in non-severe SARS-CoV-2 infection. Each CDR3 protein is one row after TCRdb ran MiXCR on the 5' RACE reads. The sample lists tens of thousands of distinct CDR3 sequences, about 14% occurring once. Specimen: whole blood. These receptors came from an adult who was a healthcare worker with PCR-confirmed SARS-CoV-2 infection or an uninfected control (not recorded which). Both conserved end residues are part of each CDR3. Fields, in order: clone size, V gene, J gene, CDR3 protein. Expanded clones are given a class, and other clones once, few, many or no size at all.

size: -
V: TRBV20-1
J: TRBJ2-7
CDR3: CSAPGTTGLAGRYEQYF

size: few
V: TRBV7-9
J: TRBJ2-1
CDR3: CASSLPGFLSDYNEQFF

size: few
V: TRBV11-2
J: TRBJ2-1
CDR3: CASSSPSGPSYNEQFF

size: -
V: TRBV10-2
J: TRBJ1-2
CDR3: CASSESSSRDYGYTF

size: few
V: TRBV5-4
J: TRBJ1-1
CDR3: CASSLPAQPRGTEAFF

size: many
V: TRBV20-1
J: TRBJ2-4
CDR3: CSASTSGGGYIQYF

size: few
V: TRBV7-9
J: TRBJ2-5
CDR3: CASSLEARQGRETQYF

size: -
V: TRBV7-7
J: TRBJ2-2
CDR3: CASSPRGAGELFF

size: few
V: TRBV7-9
J: TRBJ2-5
CDR3: CASSPGTGRGETQYF

size: many
V: TRBV5-6
J: TRBJ2-7
CDR3: CASSFLGRALGEQYF

size: -
V: TRBV15
J: TRBJ2-1
CDR3: CVTSDRLAGNEQFF

size: many
V: TRBV11-2
J: TRBJ2-3
CDR3: CASSLAGRDTQYF

size: many
V: TRBV29-1
J: TRBJ2-5
CDR3: CSVGPRLQETQYF

size: -
V: TRBV14
J: TRBJ1-3
CDR3: CASSQGTGRTAGNTIYF

size: -
V: TRBV7-7
J: TRBJ2-7
CDR3: CASSLLAGPSYEQYF

size: many
V: TRBV5-1
J: TRBJ1-1
CDR3: CASSLGPEGLTLEAFF

size: few
V: TRBV5-4
J: TRBJ2-3
CDR3: CASSLGVNTDTQYF

size: once
V: TRBV2
J: TRBJ2-7
CDR3: CASTRGQGYEQYF

size: many
V: TRBV6-2/TRBV6-3
J: TRBJ1-5
CDR3: CASSYRTGGQPQHF

size: -
V: TRBV2
J: TRBJ2-6
CDR3: CASSRQGLSGANVLTF

size: few
V: TRBV5-5
J: TRBJ1-6
CDR3: CASSSNSQDNSPLHF

size: -
V: TRBV28
J: TRBJ1-5
CDR3: CASSLRGTVNQPQHF

size: many
V: TRBV19
J: TRBJ2-5
CDR3: CASSIGASTDQETQYF

size: -
V: TRBV29-1
J: TRBJ2-5
CDR3: CSVEDSRKPGKRETQYF

size: many
V: TRBV18
J: TRBJ1-5
CDR3: CASSPGTGLQPQHF

size: many
V: TRBV12-3/TRBV12-4
J: TRBJ1-2
CDR3: CASSFPLLRGYTF

size: -
V: TRBV20-1
J: TRBJ2-1
CDR3: CSTRTSSNEQFF

size: many
V: TRBV13
J: TRBJ1-2
CDR3: CASSFGTNYGYTF

size: -
V: TRBV30
J: TRBJ1-5
CDR3: CAWSVEEYQPQHF

size: many
V: TRBV7-6
J: TRBJ2-1
CDR3: CASSLEFIRPFNEQFF

size: many
V: TRBV14
J: TRBJ2-1
CDR3: CASSQASWAEQFF

size: few
V: TRBV3-1
J: TRBJ2-7
CDR3: CASEGGGGEQYF

size: -
V: TRBV7-2
J: TRBJ2-5
CDR3: CASSDGPYRETQYF

size: -
V: TRBV6-5
J: TRBJ2-1
CDR3: CASSRLGTLLGNEQFF

size: many
V: TRBV13
J: TRBJ2-5
CDR3: CASSLGTVQETQYF

size: -
V: TRBV5-6
J: TRBJ1-1
CDR3: CASSYGTEAFF

size: many
V: TRBV11-3
J: TRBJ2-1
CDR3: CASSSPASGNNEQFF

size: few
V: TRBV29-1
J: TRBJ1-5
CDR3: CSVAVGEGQPQHF

size: few
V: TRBV5-1
J: TRBJ2-1
CDR3: CASSPTGGNEQFF

size: many
V: TRBV2
J: TRBJ2-3
CDR3: CASSDNRLATDTQYF

size: few
V: TRBV5-1
J: TRBJ2-3
CDR3: CASSLVDPSTDTQYF

size: -
V: TRBV11-2
J: TRBJ2-1
CDR3: CASSLDQQGLSDEQFF

size: few
V: TRBV5-5
J: TRBJ2-5
CDR3: CASRRADRQETQYF

size: many
V: TRBV7-6
J: TRBJ2-7
CDR3: CASSLGPPYEQYF

size: few
V: TRBV6-5
J: TRBJ1-6
CDR3: CASRPTGFSPLHF

size: few
V: TRBV4-1
J: TRBJ2-7
CDR3: CASSQDRELNPSYEQYF

size: -
V: TRBV5-4
J: TRBJ1-6
CDR3: CASSPRQGLNSPLHF

size: -
V: TRBV6-1
J: TRBJ2-6
CDR3: CASSEGWKGGANVLTF

size: -
V: TRBV20-1
J: TRBJ2-3
CDR3: CSARTSPDTQYF

size: -
V: TRBV28
J: TRBJ2-7
CDR3: CASSLPSGSFYEQYF

size: many
V: TRBV9
J: TRBJ2-1
CDR3: CASSVRVASEYNEQFF

size: few
V: TRBV29-1
J: TRBJ2-1
CDR3: CSVEEYNEQFF

size: few
V: TRBV6-6
J: TRBJ2-1
CDR3: CASSYESGRDNEQFF